Sequencing of this TCR beta chain was carried out in a study of shared clonotypes between healthy human individuals. The germline V gene encodes CDR1 SGHNT and CDR2 YYREEE (reference sequence). This CDR3 has 14 amino acids. J lost 2 bases, V lost 5 bases, and 2 bases had no gene match. Points on this clone: Its target is not known.

Findings and caveats of the study: Some clonotypes were shared by all four sorted-subset donors, while others were not shared. The non-shared ones had lower generation probabilities than the shared ones.

Genomic DNA of each subset was evenly split across several immunoSEQ plates. TCRdb's table, derived via immunoSEQ multiplex PCR, lists solely in-frame clones and lacks some. The sample has 1,500,000 or so clones, 98% seen once. The chain joins TRBV5-4 to TRBJ2-3; 10 bases align to TRBD2. What was sequenced was naive CD4+ T cells sorted from blood. This sample's subset: CD45RA+ positively selected. This TCR came from a man aged 25-45 years in good health. CDR3 sequence reads: CASRLAGVTDTQYF. In nucleotides, the CDR3 is TGTGCCAGCAGGCTAGCGGGAGTCACAGATACGCAGTATTTT.